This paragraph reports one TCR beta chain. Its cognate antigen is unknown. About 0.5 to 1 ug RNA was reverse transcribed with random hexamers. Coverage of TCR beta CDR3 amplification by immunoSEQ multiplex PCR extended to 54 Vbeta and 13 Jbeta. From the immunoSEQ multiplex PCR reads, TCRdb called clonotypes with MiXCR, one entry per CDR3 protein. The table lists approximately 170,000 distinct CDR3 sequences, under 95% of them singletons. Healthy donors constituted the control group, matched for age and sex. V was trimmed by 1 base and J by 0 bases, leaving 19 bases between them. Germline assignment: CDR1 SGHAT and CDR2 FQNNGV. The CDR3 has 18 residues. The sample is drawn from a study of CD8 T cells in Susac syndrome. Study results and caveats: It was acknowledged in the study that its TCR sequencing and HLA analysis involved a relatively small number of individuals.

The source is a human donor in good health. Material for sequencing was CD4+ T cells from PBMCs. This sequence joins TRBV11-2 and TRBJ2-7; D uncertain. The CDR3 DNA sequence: TGTGCCAGCAGCTTAGTATCGGCAAATGAGGTTTACTCCTACGAGCAGTACTTC. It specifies CASSLVSANEVYSYEQYF.